This T cell receptor beta chain was obtained from a study of Ad26.COV2.S vaccination and SARS-CoV-2 variants. Data came from immunoSEQ multiplex PCR; TCRdb stores just in-frame clones and leaves some out. In the table there are 75,000 to 100,000 clones, around 82% of which are singletons. Findings of the study overall: Responses of T cells in total may have been underestimated by the TCR breadth and depth analyses. Vaccine and placebo recipients had comparable breadth of non-spike TCRs. Vaccinees reportedly had broad spike-specific CD8+ and CD4+ T cell responses.

A word on this clone: Its specificity is not known.

This TCR derives from a human donor who had recovered from COVID-19. The sample here was peripheral blood, taken after recovery from COVID-19.

For the CDR3, the DNA is TGTGCCAGCAGCTACCGGACAGGGCGGACTGAAGCTTTCTTT. Translation: CASSYRTGRTEAFF. The rearrangement uses TRBV11-3 and TRBJ1-1, with 8 bases aligning to TRBD1. The length of the CDR3 is 14 residues. The germline V gene has CDR1 SGHNT and CDR2 YENEEA. With 4 bases clipped from V and 5 bases from J, the junction kept 6 bases outside the gene matches.